This T cell receptor (beta chain) was identified in a study of cytomegalovirus exposure and HLA in healthy donors. General study points: Most of the CMV-associated TCR beta chains (in a later analysis) appeared to be HLA-restricted.

Primers for the PCR totalled 60 Vbeta and 13 Jbeta. Profiling relied on immunoSEQ multiplex PCR, and the TCRdb table lists in-frame clones only, not all of them. The repertoire holds more than 150,000 clones, with about 88% as singletons. V was cut by 6 bases and J by 9 bases, with 21 bases left in between. The CDR3 has 15 amino acids. Per the germline V gene, CDR1 is SGHAT and CDR2 is FQDESV (reference sequence). As to this clone: Its antigen is not identified.

This rearrangement joins TRBV11-1 to TRBJ2-1; D may be TRBD2 (7 bases). Sequenced input: PBMCs. This TCR was sampled from a woman younger than 30 in good health and CMV-seronegative. The CDR3 protein is CASSLLEGGGGEQFF. The CDR3 bases are TGTGCCAGCAGTCTCCTCGAGGGGGGAGGGGGTGAGCAGTTCTTC.